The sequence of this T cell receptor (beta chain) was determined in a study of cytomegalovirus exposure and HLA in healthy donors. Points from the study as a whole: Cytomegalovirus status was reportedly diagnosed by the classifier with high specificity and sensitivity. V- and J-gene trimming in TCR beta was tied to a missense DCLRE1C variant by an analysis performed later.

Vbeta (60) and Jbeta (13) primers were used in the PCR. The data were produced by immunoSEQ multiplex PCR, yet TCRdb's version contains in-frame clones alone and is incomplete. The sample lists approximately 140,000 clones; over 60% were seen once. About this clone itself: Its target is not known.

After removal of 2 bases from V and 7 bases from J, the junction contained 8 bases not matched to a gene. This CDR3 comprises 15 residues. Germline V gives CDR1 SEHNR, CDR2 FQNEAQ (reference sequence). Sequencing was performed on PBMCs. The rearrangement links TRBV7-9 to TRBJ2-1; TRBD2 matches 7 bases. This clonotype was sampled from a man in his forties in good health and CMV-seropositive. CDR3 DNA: TGTGCCAGCAGCTTAATTGGCGGGAGCAGGAATGAGCAGTTCTTC. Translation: CASSLIGGSRNEQFF.